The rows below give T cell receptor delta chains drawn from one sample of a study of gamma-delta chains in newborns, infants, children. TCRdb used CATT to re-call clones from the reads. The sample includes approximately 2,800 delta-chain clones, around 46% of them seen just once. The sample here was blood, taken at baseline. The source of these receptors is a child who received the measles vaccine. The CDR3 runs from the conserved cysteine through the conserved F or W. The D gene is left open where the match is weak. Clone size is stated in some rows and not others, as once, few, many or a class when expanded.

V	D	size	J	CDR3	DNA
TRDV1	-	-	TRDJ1	CALGEAAFPNPRWGLIF	TGTGCTCTTGGGGAAGCGGCCTTCCCGAACCCGCGATGGGGGCTCATCTTT
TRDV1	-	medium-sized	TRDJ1	CALGDDVGGPPYTDKLIF	TGTGCTCTTGGGGACGATGTAGGGGGACCCCCGTACACCGATAAACTCATCTTT
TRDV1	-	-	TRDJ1	CALGEGIMIFPTPIGLIF	TGTGCTCTTGGGGAGGGAATAATGATTTTCCCTACACCGATTGGACTCATCTTT
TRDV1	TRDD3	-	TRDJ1	CAPGELLSFPLTGGYALGTDKLIF	TGTGCTCCTGGGGAACTTCTCTCCTTCCCTCTTACTGGGGGATACGCGCTCGGCACCGATAAACTCATCTTT
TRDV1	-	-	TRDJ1	CALGGVSLLLRQARTDKLIF	TGTGCTCTTGGGGGTGTTTCCTTGCTCCTACGTCAAGCTCGAACCGATAAACTCATCTTT
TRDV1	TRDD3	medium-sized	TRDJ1	CALEMGTYRSLLGERYTDKLIF	TGTGCTCTTGAGATGGGTACCTACCGCTCTTTACTGGGGGAGAGGTACACCGATAAACTCATCTTT
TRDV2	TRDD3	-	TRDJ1	CACDTVMGIPPVPTDKHIF	TGTGCCTGTGACACCGTCATGGGGATACCTCCAGTCCCCACCGATAAACACATCTTT
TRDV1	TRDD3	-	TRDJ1	CALGEKKDPDWGLPSYTDKLIF	TGCGCTCTTGGGGAAAAGAAAGATCCGGACTGGGGGTTACCCTCGTACACCGATAAACTCATCTTT
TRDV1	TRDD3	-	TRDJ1	CALGELDYLRRIRPISYTDKLIF	TGTGCTCTTGGGGAACTAGATTACCTACGGCGGATACGCCCTATCAGCTACACCGATAAACTCATCTTT
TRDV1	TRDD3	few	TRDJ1	CALNETPLKLTGGYVGIYTDKLIF	TGTGCTCTCAACGAAACCCCCCTGAAGCTCACTGGGGGATATGTTGGGATTTACACCGATAAACTCATCTTT
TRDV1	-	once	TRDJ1	CALGELGWGETELIF	TGTGCTCTTGGGGAATTGGGATGGGGGGAGACTGAACTCATCTTT
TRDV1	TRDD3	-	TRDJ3	CALGERRWRYYWGILYPWDTRQMFF	TGTGCTCTTGGGGAAAGACGCTGGAGGTATTACTGGGGGATACTATATCCCTGGGACACCCGACAGATGTTTTTC
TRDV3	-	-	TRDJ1	CAFTRSLSGGLTDKLIF	TGTGCCTTTACACGGTCCCTAAGTGGGGGCCTAACCGATAAACTCATCTTT
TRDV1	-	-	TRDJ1	CALGEVFDTDKLIF	TGTGCTCTTGGGGAAGTCTTCGACACCGATAAACTCATCTTT
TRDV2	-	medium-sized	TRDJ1	CACDTSLTPNGLGDGGTDKLIF	TGTGCCTGTGACACCAGTCTTACTCCTAACGGGCTGGGCGATGGGGGCACCGATAAACTCATCTTT
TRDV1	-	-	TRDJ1	CALGETSYLDYTDKLIF	TGTGCTCTTGGAGAAACCTCCTATCTGGACTACACCGATAAACTCATCTTT
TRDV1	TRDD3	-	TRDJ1	CALGPLRTSRGIRYTDKLIF	TGTGCTCTTGGGCCACTCAGAACCTCTCGGGGGATACGCTACACCGATAAACTCATCTTT
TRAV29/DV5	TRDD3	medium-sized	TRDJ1	CAASEPITTGGLYTDKLIF	TGTGCAGCAAGCGAGCCTATTACGACTGGGGGACTTTACACCGATAAACTCATCTTT
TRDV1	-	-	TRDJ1	CALGDPLPSYDSFWGIFFTDKLIF	TGTGCTCTTGGGGACCCTTTACCTTCCTACGATTCCTTTTGGGGGATATTCTTTACCGATAAACTCATCTTT
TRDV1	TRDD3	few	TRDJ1	CALTGGYLYTDKLIF	TGTGCTCTTACTGGGGGATACCTGTACACCGATAAACTCATCTTT
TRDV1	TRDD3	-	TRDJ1	CALGGFTLWYWGIIKLIF	TGTGCTCTTGGGGGATTCACCCTCTGGTACTGGGGGATCATAAAACTCATCTTT
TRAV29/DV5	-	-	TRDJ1	CAASARYLNSNLAGKAGLIF	TGTGCAGCAAGCGCGCGCTACCTGAATTCCAACCTTGCTGGGAAAGCGGGACTCATCTTT
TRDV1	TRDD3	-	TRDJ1	CALGELAYWILGDTALIF	TGTGCTCTTGGGGAACTTGCCTACTGGATACTGGGGGATACCGCACTCATCTTT
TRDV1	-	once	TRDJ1	CALGEPILGADYTDKLIF	TGTGCTCTTGGGGAACCCATATTGGGGGCCGATTACACCGATAAACTCATCTTT
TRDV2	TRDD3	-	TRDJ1	CACAVTGGYGYTDKLIF	TGTGCCTGTGCCGTTACTGGGGGATACGGGTACACCGATAAACTCATCTTT
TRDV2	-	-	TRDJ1	CAPPPAYTDKLIF	TGTGCCCCCCCTCCCGCGTACACCGATAAACTCATCTTT
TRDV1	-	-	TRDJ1	CALGETLQVVDKLIF	TGTGCTCTTGGGGAAACTCTGCAGGTTGTCGATAAACTCATCTTT
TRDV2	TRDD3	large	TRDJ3	CACDTGGYDTWDTRQMFF	TGTGCCTGTGACACCGGGGGATACGATACCTGGGACACCCGACAGATGTTTTTC